This T cell receptor (beta chain) stems from a study of control samples from healthy donors and cancer patients. V dropped 1 base and J dropped 7 bases, with 14 bases sitting between them. The CDR3 extends over 14 amino acids. Germline lookup yields CDR1 MGHRA and CDR2 YSYEKL. Measured with immunoSEQ multiplex PCR; TCRdb has only the in-frame clones, and not every one. The sample carries roughly 170,000 clones, more than 85% recorded once. Sequencing was done on a sample of blood. This sequence was found in a middle-aged woman in good health. The rearrangement links TRBV4-1 to TRBJ2-7; possible D gene TRBD2, 5 bases. CDR3 amino acids: CASSQGLRDREQYF. CDR3 DNA: TGCGCCAGCAGCCAAGGTCTGAGGGATCGAGAGCAGTACTTC.